This is a list of T cell receptor beta chains from one sample in a study of control samples from healthy donors and cancer patients. The table came from immunoSEQ multiplex PCR; TCRdb's copy has only in-frame clones and leaves some out. Here the sample spans around 130,000 clones, 85% to 90% being singletons. Sequencing input: PBMCs. These receptors came from a man aged 50 or older with head and neck cancer. CDR3s include the opening cysteine and the closing phenylalanine or tryptophan. The D gene is left open where the match is weak. The size entry is marked missing in some rows and otherwise reads once, few, many or a size class.

>TRBV9|.|.|16|TRBJ1-5
TGTGCCAGCAGCCCCGGATCTTCCGAGGGGAATCAGCCCCAGCATTTT
CASSPGSSEGNQPQHF
>TRBV2|.|.|14|TRBJ1-5
TGTGCCAGCAGATGGGGGCCGAGCAATCAGCCCCAGCATTTT
CASRWGPSNQPQHF
>TRBV19|.|TRBD1|14|TRBJ1-5
TGTGCCAGTAGTGTGCGACAGGGTGGTCAGCCCCAGCATTTT
CASSVRQGGQPQHF
>TRBV6-5|.|.|15|TRBJ1-5
TGTGCCAGCAGTTACGGTCAGGGGTTCGATCAGCCCCAGCATTTT
CASSYGQGFDQPQHF
>TRBV13|.|TRBD1|13|TRBJ1-1
TGTGCCAGCAGCTTCGGGACAGACACTGAAGCTTTCTTT
CASSFGTDTEAFF
>TRBV18|.|.|14|TRBJ2-3
TGTGCCAGCTCACCAGTCCTGCCCACAGATACGCAGTATTTT
CASSPVLPTDTQYF
>TRBV28|.|.|11|TRBJ2-7
TGTGCCAGCAGTTTGTCGCTCGAGCAGTACTTC
CASSLSLEQYF
>TRBV7-8|.|.|15|TRBJ2-2
TGTGCCAGCAGCACTCGGGACCCGAACACCGGGGAGCTGTTTTTT
CASSTRDPNTGELFF
>TRBV5-4|.|.|16|TRBJ2-1
TGTGCCAGCAGCTTGGCCGGGGGGCAGGGCTACAATGAGCAGTTCTTC
CASSLAGGQGYNEQFF
>TRBV6-1|.|.|12|TRBJ1-2
TGTGCCAGCAGTGAATATGGGGGCGCCTACACCTTC
CASSEYGGAYTF
>TRBV11-2|.|.|13|TRBJ2-2
TGTGCCAGCAGCTTAGGCGTTACCGGGGAGCTGTTTTTT
CASSLGVTGELFF
>TRBV5-8|.|TRBD1|12|TRBJ1-1
TGTGCCAGCAGCGTGACAGGGGGTAGTGCTTTCTTT
CASSVTGGSAFF
>TRBV13|.|TRBD2|15|TRBJ2-7
TGTGCCAGCAGCTTCTATAGCGGGGGGGCGCGCGAGCAGTACTTC
CASSFYSGGAREQYF
>TRBV29-1|once|.|14|TRBJ2-3
TGCAGCGTCAAACCTGGGGGTAGCACAGATACGCAGTATTTT
CSVKPGGSTDTQYF
>TRBV7-2|once|.|14|TRBJ2-3
TGTGCCAGCAGCTTAGTAGGACAGACAGATACGCAGTATTTT
CASSLVGQTDTQYF
>TRBV30|few|TRBD2|14|TRBJ2-3
TGTGCCTGGAGTGATGCGGGGGGGGCAGATACGCAGTATTTT
CAWSDAGGADTQYF
>TRBV9|.|.|15|TRBJ2-1
TGTGCCAGCAGCCCGAACTACGCCAGACACAATGAGCAGTTCTTC
CASSPNYARHNEQFF
>TRBV6-1|.|TRBD1|15|TRBJ1-2
TGTGCCAGCAGTGAAAACAGGGGGCGCGGCTATGGCTACACCTTC
CASSENRGRGYGYTF
>TRBV4-2|.|TRBD2|14|TRBJ2-1
TGTGCCAGCAGCCAAGTAGCGGGGATCGATGAGCAGTTCTTC
CASSQVAGIDEQFF
>TRBV19|.|.|13|TRBJ1-1
TGTGCCAGTAGGGTCCGGGGGACCACTGAAGCTTTCTTT
CASRVRGTTEAFF
>TRBV7-3|few|TRBD2|20|TRBJ2-3
TGTGCCAGCAGCTTAAGTGGTCGGGGACTAGCGGTTACTAGCACAGATACGCAGTATTTT
CASSLSGRGLAVTSTDTQYF
>TRBV4-1|once|.|15|TRBJ1-2
TGCGCCAGCAGCCAAGATCACGGCAGTTCTCACGGCTACACCTTC
CASSQDHGSSHGYTF
>TRBV5-4|once|.|16|TRBJ2-5
TGTGCCAGCAGCCGGGGAGACAGGAGACTTGAAGAGACCCAGTACTTC
CASSRGDRRLEETQYF
>TRBV5-6|once|TRBD1|17|TRBJ2-3
TGTGCCAGCAGCCCCCCCCGCTGGGACAGAAGCACAGATACGCAGTATTTT
CASSPPRWDRSTDTQYF
>TRBV7-7|.|.|14|TRBJ2-1
TGTGCTAGCAGTCTGGGGGGGCCCGGTGGTGAGCAGTTCTTC
CASSLGGPGGEQFF
>TRBV29-1|.|.|13|TRBJ2-2
TGCAGCGTCGAGAAGCTGAACACCGGGGAGCTGTTTTTT
CSVEKLNTGELFF
>TRBV9|once|TRBD2|16|TRBJ2-1
TGTGCCAGCAGCGTAGCACTAGCGGGATCCTACAATGAGCAGTTCTTC
CASSVALAGSYNEQFF
>TRBV5-1|.|.|14|TRBJ1-1
TGCGCCAGCAGCGGAGGGGGAACGAACACTGAAGCTTTCTTT
CASSGGGTNTEAFF
>TRBV24-1|once|TRBD1|13|TRBJ2-5
TGTGCCACCAGGGGGACAGGGATGGAGACCCAGTACTTC
CATRGTGMETQYF
>TRBV18|.|TRBD1|19|TRBJ2-3
TGTGCCAGCTCACCACGGCCTTTGACAGGGGCTCTCATCACAGATACGCAGTATTTT
CASSPRPLTGALITDTQYF
>TRBV5-1|.|TRBD2|15|TRBJ2-5
TGCGCCAGCAGCTTCAACGGGGGGGCTGGTGAGACCCAGTACTTC
CASSFNGGAGETQYF
>TRBV6-1|.|.|14|TRBJ2-7
TGTGCCAGCAGTGGAGCCGGGAAGCCGTACGAGCAGTACTTC
CASSGAGKPYEQYF
>TRBV7-9|once|.|14|TRBJ2-7
TGTGCCAGCAGCTTAGTTGGCACCCCCAACGAGCAGTACTTC
CASSLVGTPNEQYF
>TRBV27|.|.|15|TRBJ1-4
TGTGCCAGCAGTTTTGTTGGAGCAACTAATGAAAAACTGTTTTTT
CASSFVGATNEKLFF
>TRBV5-1|once|TRBD2|16|TRBJ2-7
TGCGCCAGCAGCTTCATACCTAGCGGGAATCGGTACGAGCAGTACTTC
CASSFIPSGNRYEQYF
>TRBV7-7|.|.|14|TRBJ2-7
TGTGCCAGCAGCTTAGGGGAATTGGGTTACGAGCAGTACTTC
CASSLGELGYEQYF
>TRBV3-1/TRBV3-2|.|.|14|TRBJ1-2
TGTGCCAGCAGCCCCCGCCTCCTTAACTATGGCTACACCTTC
CASSPRLLNYGYTF
>TRBV9|.|TRBD1|16|TRBJ2-7
TGTGCCAGCAGCGCCACCCCCGGGACAGGAGACTACGAGCAGTACTTC
CASSATPGTGDYEQYF
>TRBV4-2|.|TRBD1|16|TRBJ2-3
TGTGCCAGCAGCCAAGACCCCGGACAGGGCACAGATACGCAGTATTTT
CASSQDPGQGTDTQYF
>TRBV4-2|.|.|15|TRBJ2-5
TGTGCCAGCAGCCCCTCCAGGGGGGAGCAAGAGACCCAGTACTTC
CASSPSRGEQETQYF
>TRBV15|.|.|15|TRBJ2-1
TGTGCCACCAGCGGCTGGGATCCCCCACTCGATGAGCAGTTCTTC
CATSGWDPPLDEQFF
>TRBV6-6|.|.|15|TRBJ1-1
TGTGCCAGCAGTTTAGCGACAGGTCGGGACACTGAAGCTTTCTTT
CASSLATGRDTEAFF
>TRBV3-1/TRBV3-2|.|TRBD2|18|TRBJ2-2
TGTGCCAGCAGCCCCATAGCGGGGGGCTTAACGAGCACCGGGGAGCTGTTTTTT
CASSPIAGGLTSTGELFF
>TRBV7-8|once|.|16|TRBJ2-5
TGTGCCAGCAGCCCTTATGGGCCGTTAGAGGCTGAGACCCAGTACTTC
CASSPYGPLEAETQYF
>TRBV6-5|.|TRBD2|15|TRBJ2-1
TGTGCCAGCAGGCTGTTAGCGGGAGTTTACAATGAGCAGTTCTTC
CASRLLAGVYNEQFF
>TRBV28|.|.|13|TRBJ1-4
TGTGCCAGCAGCTCATACGACCATGAAAAACTGTTTTTT
CASSSYDHEKLFF
>TRBV28|.|.|15|TRBJ1-5
TGTGCCCTCAAGCCGTGGGGAACTAGCAATCAGCCCCAGCATTTT
CALKPWGTSNQPQHF
>TRBV6-6|.|.|16|TRBJ1-5
TGTGCCAGCAGTTACTCGGCCGTCGTCGCGGATCAGCCCCAGCATTTT
CASSYSAVVADQPQHF
>TRBV19|once|.|12|TRBJ1-5
TGTGCCAGTACAGGAGGGAATCAGCCCCAGCATTTT
CASTGGNQPQHF
>TRBV27|.|TRBD1|18|TRBJ1-5
TGTGCCAGCAGTTTATCGGGGGATTGGGGGACAGGGGATCAGCCCCAGCATTTT
CASSLSGDWGTGDQPQHF
>TRBV5-1|.|.|15|TRBJ2-3
TGCGCCAGCAGCCCGGATGGGGGTATCACAGATACGCAGTATTTT
CASSPDGGITDTQYF
>TRBV4-2|once|TRBD1|16|TRBJ1-2
TGTGCCAGCAGCCAAGACAGCGACAGGGACCTTTATGGCTACACCTTC
CASSQDSDRDLYGYTF
>TRBV25-1|.|TRBD1|12|TRBJ2-7
TGTGCCAGCAGCGAACAGGGGTACGAGCAGTACTTC
CASSEQGYEQYF
>TRBV7-8|.|.|13|TRBJ1-2
TGTGCCAGCAGCTTAAACGCTAACTATGGCTACACCTTC
CASSLNANYGYTF
>TRBV15|.|TRBD1|15|TRBJ2-5
TGTGCCACCTCAGCGACAGGGCCAACCGGGGAGACCCAGTACTTC
CATSATGPTGETQYF
>TRBV24-1|.|.|14|TRBJ2-3
TGTGCCACCAGTGATCCCGGATACACAGATACGCAGTATTTT
CATSDPGYTDTQYF
>TRBV30|.|TRBD1|16|TRBJ1-1
TGTGCCTGGGAAGTCCGGGACAGGGGATTTGGGGATGAAGCTTTCTTT
CAWEVRDRGFGDEAFF
>TRBV10-3|.|TRBD1|16|TRBJ1-3
TGTGCCATCAGTGAACGGGACAGGGGGCCTGGAAACACCATATATTTT
CAISERDRGPGNTIYF
>TRBV7-9|.|.|17|TRBJ2-2
TGTGCCAGCAGCTTTTCCCCCTTCGGCAGGGAGGCCGGGGAGCTGTTTTTT
CASSFSPFGREAGELFF